This T cell receptor (beta chain) was recovered during a study of cytomegalovirus exposure and HLA in healthy donors. Notes on the study in general: Within the data, a cluster of highly shared sequence variants was likely a sequencing artifact.

Use of 60 Vbeta and 13 Jbeta primers characterized the PCR. Assay used: immunoSEQ multiplex PCR; TCRdb lists only in-frame clones, some missing. Its table lists about 140,000 clones. Germline CDR1 is SGDLS and CDR2 is YYNGEE. V dropped 3 bases and J dropped 3 bases, with 13 bases sitting between them. The CDR3 is made up of 14 amino acids. Points on this clone: The target antigen is unknown.

The chain combines TRBV9 with TRBJ2-7; D might be TRBD2 (7 bases). The sequencing sample was made of PBMCs. This clonotype was obtained from a woman aged 18-29 years in good health and CMV-seronegative. CDR3: CASSGQAGDYEQYF. The CDR3, as DNA: TGTGCCAGCAGCGGACAGGCGGGGGACTACGAGCAGTACTTC.